The next 30 T cell receptor beta chains were all read from a single sample in a study of blood T cell repertoires in COVID-19. Assay: immunoSEQ multiplex PCR; the TCRdb copy retains only in-frame clones and omits some. The sample carries under 350,000 clones, approximately 90% recorded once. Sequenced input: peripheral blood. All receptors come from a man aged 40-50 years with acute or convalescent COVID-19.

The chain couples TRBV7-3 to TRBJ1-1, with a tentative D call TRBD1 (6 bases). CDR1 SGHTA and CDR2 FQGTGA come from the germline V gene. This CDR3 has 14 residues. V shed 5 bases and J shed 3 bases, with 13 bases lying between them. CDR3 sequence: CASSPRGWDTEAFF. In nucleotides, the CDR3 is TGTGCCAGCAGCCCCAGGGGATGGGACACTGAAGCTTTCTTT.

The rearrangement joins TRBV15 to TRBJ1-2; TRBD1 agrees at 8 bases. After removal of 5 bases from V and 4 bases from J, the junction contained 9 bases not matched to a gene. The germline V gene encodes CDR1 LNHNV and CDR2 YYDKDF (reference sequence). The CDR3 contains 15 residues. The CDR3: CATSLDRAASYGYTF. Here the CDR3 DNA reads TGTGCCACCAGCCTGGACAGGGCGGCTAGCTATGGCTACACCTTC.

V usage is TRBV6-5 and J usage is TRBJ1-1; 7 bases fit TRBD1. V gave up 2 bases and J gave up 4 bases; unmatched junction bases: 4. CDR3 length: 14 amino acids. Germline values: CDR1 MNHEY, CDR2 SVGAGI. In nucleotides, the CDR3 is TGTGCCAGCAGTTACGGGACAGCCCGCACTGAAGCTTTCTTT. It specifies CASSYGTARTEAFF.

The gene calls are TRBV16 and TRBJ2-7, with 15 bases lining up with TRBD2. The V gene end was trimmed by 8 bases and the J gene end by 4 bases; junction bases not matched to a gene: 0. In germline, CDR1 is KGHSY, CDR2 FQNENV. This CDR3 has 13 amino acids. CDR3 DNA sequence: TGTGCCAGCGGGACTAGCGGGGGGTACGAGCAGTACTTC. This translates into CASGTSGGYEQYF.

The gene calls are TRBV5-6 and TRBJ2-5, with TRBD1 as a possible D gene (6 bases). From germline, CDR1 is SGHDT and CDR2 YYEEEE. Between the trimmed V and J ends, which lost 7 bases and 5 bases, there was a span of 21 bases. The CDR3 sequence is 15 residues long. CDR3 region: CASSRGQLRLETQYF. The DNA for the CDR3 is TGTGCCAGCTCCCGCGGACAGCTTCGTTTGGAGACCCAGTACTTC.

The rearrangement links TRBV7-2 to TRBJ2-3; 7 positions match TRBD2. Trimming removed 3 bases from V and 1 base from J; junction bases left unmatched: 7. From germline, CDR1 is SGHTA and CDR2 FQGNSA. CDR3 length: 16 amino acids. CDR3 protein: CASSFRLAAGTDTQYF. CDR3 coding DNA: TGTGCCAGCAGCTTTAGACTAGCCGCTGGCACAGATACGCAGTATTTT.

The chain employs TRBV5-5 and TRBJ1-1; D is unresolved. Germline CDR1 is SGHKS and CDR2 is YYEKEE (reference sequence). Between the trimmed V and J ends, which lost 4 bases and 5 bases, there was a span of 12 bases. CDR3 size: 13 residues. The CDR3 DNA follows: TGTGCCAGCAGCCCGTCTTCGAGGACTGAAGCTTTCTTT. As protein: CASSPSSRTEAFF. Using reference TRBV5-5 and TRBJ1-1 for the parts outside the CDR3, the full variable domain is DAGVTQSPTHLIKTRGQQVTLRCSPISGHKSVSWYQQVLGQGPQFIFQYYEKEERGRGNFPDRFSARQFPNYSSELNVNALLLGDSALYLCASSPSSRTEAFFGQGTRLTVV.

The chain uses TRBV2 and TRBJ1-2; no definite D call. Germline values: CDR1 SNHLY, CDR2 FYNNEI. This CDR3 contains 13 residues. With 2 bases removed from V and 4 bases from J, the gap between germline ends came to 8 bases. CDR3 DNA sequence: TGTGCCAGCAGTGAAATACAGTTCTATGGCTACACCTTC. This gives the protein CASSEIQFYGYTF. Full variable domain (missing parts from reference TRBV2 and TRBJ1-2): EPEVTQTPSHQVTQMGQEVILRCVPISNHLYFYWYRQILGQKVEFLVSFYNNEISEKSEIFDDQFSVERPDGSNFTLKIRSTKLEDSAMYFCASSEIQFYGYTFGSGTRLTVV.

This clone came up once. The chain is built from TRBV3-1 (or the pseudogene TRBV3-2) and TRBJ1-4, with D possibly being TRBD1 (6 bases). This CDR3 region has 15 residues. Germline CDR1 is LGHDT and CDR2 is YNNKEL (reference sequence). V lost 4 bases and J 7 bases, leaving 16 bases between the germline ends. For the CDR3, the DNA is TGTGCCAGCAGCCTCTGGACAGCCACGAGTGAAAAACTGTTTTTT. Encoded protein: CASSLWTATSEKLFF.

This clone showed up just a few times. The rearrangement links TRBV7-2 to TRBJ2-1; 9 bases fit TRBD2. CDR1 SGHTA and CDR2 FQGNSA come from the germline V gene. The length of the CDR3 is 17 residues. V dropped 1 base and J dropped 6; count of bases not matched to a gene: 10. This CDR3 is CASSLGGEGLAGNEQFF. In nucleotides, the CDR3 is TGTGCCAGCAGCTTAGGCGGGGAGGGACTAGCAGGCAATGAGCAGTTCTTC.

In regard to this clone: The same CDR3 is also encoded by other DNA sequences in this sample. The rearrangement uses TRBV5-1 and TRBJ1-1, with D unclear. CDR3 length: 14 amino acids. The germline gives CDR1 SGHRS, CDR2 YFSETQ. V was trimmed by 0 bases and J by 2 bases, leaving 8 bases between them. CDR3 residues: CASSLVGVNTEAFF. Here the CDR3 DNA reads TGCGCCAGCAGCTTGGTCGGGGTAAACACTGAAGCTTTCTTT.

The rearrangement joins TRBV5-6 to TRBJ1-3; perhaps TRBD1 as D (5 bases). V lost 4 bases and J 0 bases, leaving 14 bases between the germline ends. CDR1 is SGHDT and CDR2 is YYEEEE in the germline V gene. This CDR3 has 16 residues. The DNA of the CDR3 is TGTGCCAGCAGCATCACGGACAACCGCTCTGGAAACACCATATATTTT. This gives the protein CASSITDNRSGNTIYF.

The chain combines TRBV9 with TRBJ1-6; TRBD1 matches at 10 bases. J lost 4 bases, V lost 5 bases, and 9 bases had no gene match. The germline CDR1 and CDR2 sequences are SGDLS and YYNGEE. The CDR3 length is 17 residues. CDR3 residues: CASSASGTGVYNSPLHF. Written as DNA, the CDR3 is TGTGCCAGCAGTGCCTCCGGGACAGGGGTTTATAATTCACCCCTCCACTTT.

The V call is TRBV11-2, the J call TRBJ2-7; 9 bases match TRBD1. V lost 5 bases and J lost 6; bases outside the gene matches: 8. Germline V gives CDR1 SGHAT, CDR2 FQNNGV. The CDR3 has 14 residues. The CDR3 nucleotides read TGTGCCAGCAGCCCCGGACAGGGGATGGGCGAGCAGTACTTC. It translates to CASSPGQGMGEQYF.

This chain connects TRBV5-6 to TRBJ2-1; 11 bases are a match to TRBD2. This CDR3 spans 16 amino acids. Germline lookup yields CDR1 SGHDT and CDR2 YYEEEE. The V gene end was trimmed by 2 bases and the J gene end by 7 bases; junction bases not matched to a gene: 8. Written as DNA, the CDR3 is TGTGCCAGCAGCTTAGCTAGCGGGGGGTTAGGTAATGAGCAGTTCTTC. This gives the protein CASSLASGGLGNEQFF.

This chain links TRBV2 with TRBJ1-2; 8 bases line up with TRBD1. The CDR3 runs 16 residues. Germline trimming cut 6 bases from V and 3 bases from J; bases unmatched to any gene: 12. CDR1 is SNHLY, CDR2 FYNNEI, per germline. In nucleotides, the CDR3 is TGTGCCAGCAGCCAAGAGGCCCAGGGGGCAGACTATGGCTACACCTTC. Protein product: CASSQEAQGADYGYTF.

As concerns this clone: The same CDR3 can be traced to other DNA sequences in this sample. The rearrangement joins TRBV10-3 to TRBJ1-2; 10 positions agree with TRBD1. V lost 5 bases, J lost 3 bases, and 3 bases stayed unmatched. CDR3 length: 14 residues. Germline CDR1 ENHRY, CDR2 SYGVKD. Written as DNA, the CDR3 is TGTGCCATCAGTTCGACAGGGGGCGACTATGGCTACACCTTC. This codes for CAISSTGGDYGYTF.

V and J are TRBV12-5 and TRBJ1-5; D gene unclear. CDR1 is LGHNT and CDR2 is FRNRAP in the germline V gene. The V end was cut by 9 bases, the J end by 0 bases, with 6 bases between. The CDR3 covers 12 residues. The CDR3 sequence is CASRFSNQPQHF. In nucleotides, the CDR3 is TGTGCTAGCAGGTTTAGCAATCAGCCCCAGCATTTT.

The chain is built from TRBV4-1 and TRBJ2-5; 9 nucleotides agree with TRBD2. The germline V gene has CDR1 MGHRA and CDR2 YSYEKL. V lost 0 bases, J lost 0 bases, and 5 bases stayed unmatched. The CDR3 totals 17 residues. Written as DNA, the CDR3 is TGCGCCAGCAGCCAAGATGGGAGCGGGGGGTACCAAGAGACCCAGTACTTC. Translation gives CASSQDGSGGYQETQYF.

The chain has TRBV7-8 and TRBJ1-1; a weak D match, TRBD1 (5 bases). The CDR3 spans 14 residues. Germline CDR1 and CDR2: SGHVS and FQNEAQ. Trimming took off 8 bases at V and 0 bases at J, with 13 bases between the two ends. The CDR3: CASGPGGMNTEAFF. The CDR3 DNA reads TGTGCCAGCGGCCCCGGGGGTATGAACACTGAAGCTTTCTTT. Looking up the rest from reference TRBV7-8 and TRBJ1-1 gives the full variable domain: GAGVSQSPRYKVAKRGQDVALRCDPISGHVSLFWYQQALGQGPEFLTYFQNEAQLDKSGLPSDRFFAERPEGSVSTLKIQRTQQEDSAVYLCASGPGGMNTEAFFGQGTRLTVV.

The chain has TRBV3-1 (or the pseudogene TRBV3-2) and TRBJ1-3, with a possible D match to TRBD1 (5 bases). V lost 7 bases, J lost 0 bases, and 13 bases lay in between. Germline lookup yields CDR1 LGHDT and CDR2 YNNKEL (reference sequence). The CDR3 is made up of 15 amino acids. CDR3 protein: CASTREQVSGNTIYF. The CDR3 DNA follows: TGTGCCAGCACCAGGGAACAGGTCTCTGGAAACACCATATATTTT.

The chain employs TRBV2 and TRBJ2-7, with a possible D match to TRBD2 (6 bases). Germline CDR1 is SNHLY and CDR2 is FYNNEI. There are 14 residues in the CDR3. Trimming shortened V by 7 bases and J by 9 bases, and 22 bases separated the two germline ends. The CDR3 reads CASKPSGGTSRQYF. CDR3 sequence (DNA): TGTGCCAGCAAACCAAGTGGGGGGACGTCTCGGCAGTACTTC. The full variable domain, completed using reference TRBV2 and TRBJ2-7, is EPEVTQTPSHQVTQMGQEVILRCVPISNHLYFYWYRQILGQKVEFLVSFYNNEISEKSEIFDDQFSVERPDGSNFTLKIRSTKLEDSAMYFCASKPSGGTSRQYFGPGTRLTVT.

A few counts support this clone. The genes are TRBV19 and TRBJ1-3; TRBD1 matches 8 bases. This CDR3 has 14 amino acids. Germline values: CDR1 LNHDA, CDR2 SQIVND (reference sequence). V shed 6 bases, J shed 4 bases, and the junction held 5 bases outside the gene matches. Here the CDR3 DNA reads TGTGCCAGTAGGACCGGACAGGGAGGAAACACCATATATTTT. Its protein is CASRTGQGGNTIYF.

The chain is built from TRBV20-1 and TRBJ1-1, with D tentatively TRBD1 (6 bases). The CDR3 spans 14 residues. V shed 3 bases and J shed 0 bases, with 11 bases lying between them. Germline V gene lookup returns CDR1 DFQATT and CDR2 SNEGSKA (reference sequence). The CDR3, as DNA: TGCAGTGCTAGTGCGGGGGGCGTGAACACTGAAGCTTTCTTT. It is translated as CSASAGGVNTEAFF.

The rearrangement joins TRBV9 to TRBJ2-7; TRBD1 might be the D (5 bases). Looked up from germline, CDR1 is SGDLS and CDR2 is YYNGEE. Between the trimmed V and J ends, which lost 0 bases and 0 bases, there was a span of 10 bases. The CDR3 length is 15 residues. CDR3 nucleotides: TGTGCCAGCAGCGTAGGGGTAGGGGCCTCCTACGAGCAGTACTTC. It encodes CASSVGVGASYEQYF.

This chain links TRBV19 with TRBJ1-4; no definite D call. This CDR3 has 15 amino acids. Trimming left V 4 bases short and J 7 bases short, with 16 bases between. The germline V gene has CDR1 LNHDA and CDR2 SQIVND (reference sequence). The CDR3 loop is CASSSRQPGSEKLFF. In DNA form, the CDR3 reads TGTGCCAGTAGTAGCCGACAACCGGGGAGTGAAAAACTGTTTTTT.

The DNA of the CDR3 is TGTGCCACCAGCAGAGAAGACAGGACGGCAGATACGCAGTATTTT. It codes for CATSREDRTADTQYF. The rearrangement links TRBV15 to TRBJ2-3; maybe TRBD1 (6 bases). The CDR3 length is 15 residues. Germline CDR1 reads LNHNV; CDR2 reads YYDKDF (reference sequence). The V and J ends lost 0 bases and 4 bases respectively, with 11 bases between them.

The genes are TRBV2 and TRBJ1-1; TRBD1 aligns across 9 bases. The ends lost 6 bases at V and 0 bases at J; junction bases unmatched: 8. Germline lookup yields CDR1 SNHLY and CDR2 FYNNEI. This CDR3 has 16 residues. The CDR3 sequence: CASSRTGALLNTEAFF. The CDR3 DNA reads TGTGCCAGCAGCAGGACAGGGGCTCTATTGAACACTGAAGCTTTCTTT.

The gene calls are TRBV11-2 and TRBJ1-2; weak D call: TRBD1 (5 bases). CDR3 length equals 15 residues. The V gene lost 5 bases and the J gene lost 7 bases, with 20 bases spanning the gap. Germline V CDR1 and CDR2: SGHAT, FQNNGV. The CDR3 sequence: CASSPTFERGRGYTF. The CDR3 DNA follows: TGTGCCAGCAGCCCGACCTTCGAGCGGGGACGTGGCTACACCTTC.

The chain has TRBV19 and TRBJ1-2; the D gene is possibly TRBD1 (5 bases). V lost 10 bases, J lost 4 bases, and 31 bases lay in between. Germline V gene lookup returns CDR1 LNHDA and CDR2 SQIVND (reference sequence). This CDR3 is built from 18 residues. Here the CDR3 DNA reads TGTGCCATTTCCGAATCCCCGGACGCGGGACTTACCGGCTATGGCTACACCTTC. Protein sequence: CAISESPDAGLTGYGYTF.